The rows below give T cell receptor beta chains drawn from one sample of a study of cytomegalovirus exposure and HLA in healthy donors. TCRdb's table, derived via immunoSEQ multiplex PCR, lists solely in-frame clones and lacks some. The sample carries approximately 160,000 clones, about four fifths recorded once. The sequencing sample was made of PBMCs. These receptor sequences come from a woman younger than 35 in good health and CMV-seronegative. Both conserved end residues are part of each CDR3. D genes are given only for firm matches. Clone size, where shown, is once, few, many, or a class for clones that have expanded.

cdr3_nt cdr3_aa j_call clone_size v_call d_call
TGTGCCAGTAGTATAGACCGCCCCGGGAGCTCCTACAATGAGCAGTTCTTC CASSIDRPGSSYNEQFF TRBJ2-1 NA TRBV19 NA
TGTGCCAGCAGGGCTACGGGTTACAATGAGCAGTTCTTC CASRATGYNEQFF TRBJ2-1 NA TRBV6-5 NA
TGTTCCAGCAGCTTAGGTCGGCCAGGCTACAATCAGCCCCAGCATTTT CSSSLGRPGYNQPQHF TRBJ1-5 NA TRBV7-9 NA
TGTGCCAGTAGTATGGGGGGGAGTGGCTCTGGGGCCAACGTCCTGACTTTC CASSMGGSGSGANVLTF TRBJ2-6 few TRBV19 TRBD2
TGTGCCAGCAGTTTGGGGCTAGCGGGTACCTACGAGCAGTACTTC CASSLGLAGTYEQYF TRBJ2-7 NA TRBV28 TRBD2
TGTGCCATCAGTGAGTCGATCGAGGGAACCTCCTACGAGCAGTACTTC CAISESIEGTSYEQYF TRBJ2-7 few TRBV10-3 NA
TGCGCCAGCAGCCAAGACCTTCGGGGACTAGCGGGAGCAGATACGCAGTATTTT CASSQDLRGLAGADTQYF TRBJ2-3 NA TRBV4-1 TRBD2
TGTGCCACCAGCAGAGAGAGAGAAGAGACCCAGTACTTC CATSREREETQYF TRBJ2-5 NA TRBV15 NA
TGTGCCATCAGTGAGTCATTTGATGGTAGTCAGCCCCAGCATTTT CAISESFDGSQPQHF TRBJ1-5 NA TRBV10-3 NA
TGTGCCAGTAGTCCGGTGGTGTATTCGGCGGACACCATATATTTT CASSPVVYSADTIYF TRBJ1-3 NA TRBV19 NA
TGTGCCATCAGTGAGTCGAAGGGGGTCGATGGCTACACCTTC CAISESKGVDGYTF TRBJ1-2 NA TRBV10-3 NA
TGTGCCAGCTCACCTATCAACACCGGGGAGCTGTTTTTT CASSPINTGELFF TRBJ2-2 NA TRBV18 NA
TGTGCCATCAGTGGGGGACAGACCCAAGAGACCCAGTACTTC CAISGGQTQETQYF TRBJ2-5 NA TRBV10-3 TRBD1
TGTGCCAGCAGTGTCCCGGTCCCTCCATTTTACGAGCAGTACTTC CASSVPVPPFYEQYF TRBJ2-7 NA TRBV2 NA
TGTGCCAGCAGTCTAAAGATGGGGCAGGGAGGAGAGACCCAGTACTTC CASSLKMGQGGETQYF TRBJ2-5 NA TRBV28 NA
TGTGCCAGCGGACAGGGTGCTGGTTCACCCCTCCACTTT CASGQGAGSPLHF TRBJ1-6 NA TRBV27 TRBD1
TGTGCCAGCAGCTTAGCGCGGACATTAGTAGGTAACAATGAGCAGTTCTTC CASSLARTLVGNNEQFF TRBJ2-1 few TRBV7-2 NA